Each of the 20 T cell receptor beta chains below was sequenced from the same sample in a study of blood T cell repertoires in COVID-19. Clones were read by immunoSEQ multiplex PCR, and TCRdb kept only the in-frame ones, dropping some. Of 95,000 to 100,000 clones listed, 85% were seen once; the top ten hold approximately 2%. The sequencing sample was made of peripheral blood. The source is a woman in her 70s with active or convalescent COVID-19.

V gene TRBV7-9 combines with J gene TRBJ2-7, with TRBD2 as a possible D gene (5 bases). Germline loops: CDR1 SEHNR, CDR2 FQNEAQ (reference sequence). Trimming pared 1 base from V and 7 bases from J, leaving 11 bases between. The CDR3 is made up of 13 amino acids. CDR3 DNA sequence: TGTGCCAGCAGCTTAGAGAGGACGGGGGAGCAGTACTTC. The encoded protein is CASSLERTGEQYF. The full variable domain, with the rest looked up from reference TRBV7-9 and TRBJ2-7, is DTGVSQNPRHKITKRGQNVTFRCDPISEHNRLYWYRQTLGQGPEFLTYFQNEAQLEKSRLLSDRFSAERPKGSFSTLEIQRTEQGDSAMYLCASSLERTGEQYFGPGTRLTVT.

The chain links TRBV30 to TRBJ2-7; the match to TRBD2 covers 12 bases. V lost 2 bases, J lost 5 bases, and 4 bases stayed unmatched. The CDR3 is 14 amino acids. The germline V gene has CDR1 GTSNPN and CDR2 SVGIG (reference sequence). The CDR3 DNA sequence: TGTGCCTGGAGTCGACTAGCGGGAGAACACGAGCAGTACTTC. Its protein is CAWSRLAGEHEQYF.

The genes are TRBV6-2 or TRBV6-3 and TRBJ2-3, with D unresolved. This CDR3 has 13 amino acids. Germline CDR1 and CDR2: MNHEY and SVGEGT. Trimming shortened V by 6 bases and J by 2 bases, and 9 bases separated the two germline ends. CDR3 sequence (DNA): TGTGCCAGCAGCAATATTTACACAGATACGCAGTATTTT. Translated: CASSNIYTDTQYF.

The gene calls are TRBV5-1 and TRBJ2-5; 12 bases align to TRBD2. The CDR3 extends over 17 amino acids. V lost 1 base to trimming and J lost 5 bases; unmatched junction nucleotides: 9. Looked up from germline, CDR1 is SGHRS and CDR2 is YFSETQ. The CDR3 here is CASSLRPSGGASETQYF. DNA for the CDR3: TGCGCCAGCAGCTTGAGACCTAGCGGGGGGGCCTCGGAGACCCAGTACTTC. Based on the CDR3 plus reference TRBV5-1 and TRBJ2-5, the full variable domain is KAGVTQTPRYLIKTRGQQVTLSCSPISGHRSVSWYQQTPGQGLQFLFEYFSETQRNKGNFPGRFSGRQFSNSRSEMNVSTLELGDSALYLCASSLRPSGGASETQYFGPGTRLLVL.

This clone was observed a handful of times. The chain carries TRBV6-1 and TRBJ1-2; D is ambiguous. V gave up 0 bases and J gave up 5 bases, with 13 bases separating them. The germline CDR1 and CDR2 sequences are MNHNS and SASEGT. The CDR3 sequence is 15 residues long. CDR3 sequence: CASSEAGGFGYGYTF. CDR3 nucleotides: TGTGCCAGCAGTGAAGCAGGAGGGTTTGGTTATGGCTACACCTTC.

The CDR3 coding sequence is TGCGCCAGCAGCTCGGTCACGGCTAGCTCCTACAATGAGCAGTTCTTC. It yields the protein CASSSVTASSYNEQFF. The rearrangement links TRBV5-1 to TRBJ2-1; D is unresolved. The length of the CDR3 is 16 residues. V dropped 3 bases and J dropped 0 bases, with 13 bases sitting between them. Germline CDR1 SGHRS, CDR2 YFSETQ.

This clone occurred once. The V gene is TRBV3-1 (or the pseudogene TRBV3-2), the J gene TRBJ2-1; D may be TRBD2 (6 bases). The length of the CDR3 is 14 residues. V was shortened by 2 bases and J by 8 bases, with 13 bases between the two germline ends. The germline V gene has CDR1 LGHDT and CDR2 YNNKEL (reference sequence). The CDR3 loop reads CASSQSLLADEQFF. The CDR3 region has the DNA TGTGCCAGCAGCCAAAGCCTACTAGCAGATGAGCAGTTCTTC.

The CDR3 sequence is CASSPATSTDTQYF. The CDR3 DNA reads TGTGCCAGCTCACCAGCGACTAGCACAGATACGCAGTATTTT. The chain uses TRBV18 and TRBJ2-3; D is uncertain. Trimming shortened V by 2 bases and J by 0 bases, and 6 bases separated the two germline ends. The CDR3 consists of 14 residues. Germline CDR1 reads KGHSH; CDR2 reads LQKENI.

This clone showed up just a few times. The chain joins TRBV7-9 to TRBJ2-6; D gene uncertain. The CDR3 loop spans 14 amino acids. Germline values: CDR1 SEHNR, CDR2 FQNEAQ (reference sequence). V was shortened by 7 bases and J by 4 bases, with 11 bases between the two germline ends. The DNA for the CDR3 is TGTGCCAGCACCACAGCTATCGGGGCCAACGTCCTGACTTTC. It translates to CASTTAIGANVLTF.

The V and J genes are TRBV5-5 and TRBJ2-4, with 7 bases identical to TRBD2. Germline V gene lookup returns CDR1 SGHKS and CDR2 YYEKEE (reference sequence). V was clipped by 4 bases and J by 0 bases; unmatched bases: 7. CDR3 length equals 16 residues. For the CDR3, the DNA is TGTGCCAGCAGCCTCGGGGAGGGTCTAGCCAAAAACATTCAGTACTTC. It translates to CASSLGEGLAKNIQYF.

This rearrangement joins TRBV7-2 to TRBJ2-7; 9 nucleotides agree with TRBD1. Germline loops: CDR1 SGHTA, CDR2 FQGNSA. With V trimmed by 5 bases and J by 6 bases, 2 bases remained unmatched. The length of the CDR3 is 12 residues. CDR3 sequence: CASSPGQGEQYF. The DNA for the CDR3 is TGTGCCAGCAGCCCGGGACAGGGCGAGCAGTACTTC.

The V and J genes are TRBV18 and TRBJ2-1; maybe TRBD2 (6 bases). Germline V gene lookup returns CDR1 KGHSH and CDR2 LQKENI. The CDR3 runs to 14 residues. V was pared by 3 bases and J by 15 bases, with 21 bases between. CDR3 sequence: CASSPGGPQPVGFF. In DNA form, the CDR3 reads TGTGCCAGCTCACCGGGGGGACCCCAACCTGTAGGGTTCTTC.

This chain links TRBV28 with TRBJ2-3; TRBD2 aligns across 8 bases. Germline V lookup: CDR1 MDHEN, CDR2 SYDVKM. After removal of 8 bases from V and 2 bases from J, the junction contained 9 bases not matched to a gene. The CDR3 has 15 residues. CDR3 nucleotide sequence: TGTGCCAGCTCCCCAGCGGGGGCGACCACAGATACGCAGTATTTT. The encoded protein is CASSPAGATTDTQYF. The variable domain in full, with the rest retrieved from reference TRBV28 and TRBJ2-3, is DVKVTQSSRYLVKRTGEKVFLECVQDMDHENMFWYRQDPGLGLRLIYFSYDVKMKEKGDIPEGYSVSREKKERFSLILESASTNQTSMYLCASSPAGATTDTQYFGPGTRLTVL.

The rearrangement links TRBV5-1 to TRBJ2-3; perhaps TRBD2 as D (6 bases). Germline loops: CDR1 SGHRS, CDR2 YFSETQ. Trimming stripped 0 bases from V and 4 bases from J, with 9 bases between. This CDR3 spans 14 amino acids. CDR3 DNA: TGCGCCAGCAGCTTGGGGGACTTCGCAGATACGCAGTATTTT. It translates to CASSLGDFADTQYF.

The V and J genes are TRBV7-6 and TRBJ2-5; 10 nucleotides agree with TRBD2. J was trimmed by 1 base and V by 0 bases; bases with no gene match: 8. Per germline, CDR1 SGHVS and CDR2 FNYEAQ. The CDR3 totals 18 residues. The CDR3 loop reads CASSLAPGLAEPQETQYF. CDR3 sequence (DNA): TGTGCCAGCAGCTTAGCGCCCGGACTAGCGGAACCCCAAGAGACCCAGTACTTC.

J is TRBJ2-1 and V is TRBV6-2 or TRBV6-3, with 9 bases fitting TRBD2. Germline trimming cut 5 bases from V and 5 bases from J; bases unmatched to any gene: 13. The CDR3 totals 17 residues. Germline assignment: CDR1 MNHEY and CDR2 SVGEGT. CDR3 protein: CASSTRLTSGKDNEQFF. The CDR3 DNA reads TGTGCCAGCAGTACCCGCCTGACTAGCGGTAAAGACAATGAGCAGTTCTTC.

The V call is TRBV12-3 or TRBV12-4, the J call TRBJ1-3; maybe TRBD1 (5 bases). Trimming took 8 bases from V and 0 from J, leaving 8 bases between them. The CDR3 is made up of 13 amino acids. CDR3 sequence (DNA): TGTGCCAGCCGTGGGGCCTCTGGAAACACCATATATTTT. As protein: CASRGASGNTIYF.

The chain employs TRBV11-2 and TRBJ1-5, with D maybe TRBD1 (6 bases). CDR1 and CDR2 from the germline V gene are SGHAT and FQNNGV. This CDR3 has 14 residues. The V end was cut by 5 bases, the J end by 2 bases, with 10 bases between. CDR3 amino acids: CASSAPGGNQPQHF. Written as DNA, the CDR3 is TGTGCCAGCAGCGCTCCAGGGGGCAATCAGCCCCAGCATTTT.

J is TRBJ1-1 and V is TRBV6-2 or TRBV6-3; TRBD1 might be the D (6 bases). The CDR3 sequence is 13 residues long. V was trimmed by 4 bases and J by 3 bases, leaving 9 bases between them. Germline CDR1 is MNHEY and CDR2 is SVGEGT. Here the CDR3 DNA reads TGTGCCAGCAGTTCTTACAGGGACACTGAAGCTTTCTTT. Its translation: CASSSYRDTEAFF.

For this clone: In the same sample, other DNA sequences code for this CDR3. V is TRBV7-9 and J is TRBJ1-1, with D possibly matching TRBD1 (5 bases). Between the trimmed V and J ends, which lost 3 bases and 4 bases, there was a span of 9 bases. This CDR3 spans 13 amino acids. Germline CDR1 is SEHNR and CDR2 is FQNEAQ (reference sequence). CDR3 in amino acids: CASSLQGGTEAFF. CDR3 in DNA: TGTGCCAGCAGCTTGCAGGGTGGCACTGAAGCTTTCTTT.